A selection of T cell receptor beta chains follows, all from one sample in a study of cytomegalovirus exposure and HLA in healthy donors. The repertoire was sequenced with immunoSEQ multiplex PCR; TCRdb's copy has only in-frame clones and lacks some. The repertoire holds about 160,000 clones, with roughly 80% as singletons. Sequenced input: PBMCs. The receptors were sampled from a young man in good health and CMV-seropositive. Both conserved end residues are part of each CDR3. Fields, in order: V gene, CDR3 length, J gene, D gene, clone size, CDR3 DNA, CDR3 protein. The D gene is left open where the match is weak. Size is stated for part of the rows, as once, few or many counts, or as a class when the clone is expanded.

V gene: TRBV5-1; CDR3 length: 14; J gene: TRBJ2-3; D gene: .; clone size: .; CDR3 DNA: TGCGCCAGCAGCTGGGGAGACCGCACAGATACGCAGTATTTT; CDR3 protein: CASSWGDRTDTQYF
V gene: TRBV30; CDR3 length: 11; J gene: TRBJ1-2; D gene: .; clone size: .; CDR3 DNA: TGTGCCTGTCCTCGGGGGGGTGGCTACACCTTC; CDR3 protein: CACPRGGGYTF
V gene: TRBV7-2; CDR3 length: 13; J gene: TRBJ1-5; D gene: .; clone size: once; CDR3 DNA: TGTGCCAGCAGCATGATGACTGATCAGCCCCAGCATTTT; CDR3 protein: CASSMMTDQPQHF
V gene: TRBV11-1; CDR3 length: 16; J gene: TRBJ1-6; D gene: TRBD1; clone size: .; CDR3 DNA: TGTGCCAGCAGCTCAAACAGGGGGTCGTATAATTCACCCCTCCACTTT; CDR3 protein: CASSSNRGSYNSPLHF
V gene: TRBV6-1; CDR3 length: 15; J gene: TRBJ1-5; D gene: .; clone size: .; CDR3 DNA: TGTGCCAGCAGTCTGACATCATATAGCAATCAGCCCCAGCATTTT; CDR3 protein: CASSLTSYSNQPQHF
V gene: TRBV7-3; CDR3 length: 12; J gene: TRBJ2-2; D gene: .; clone size: .; CDR3 DNA: TGTGCCAGCAGCCGCCAGGGCGGGGAGCTGTTTTTT; CDR3 protein: CASSRQGGELFF
V gene: TRBV19; CDR3 length: 15; J gene: TRBJ2-2; D gene: .; clone size: once; CDR3 DNA: TGTGCCAGTCATCGGGGGAGCCGTGTCACCGGGGAGCTGTTTTTT; CDR3 protein: CASHRGSRVTGELFF
V gene: TRBV2; CDR3 length: 18; J gene: TRBJ2-5; D gene: TRBD2; clone size: .; CDR3 DNA: TGTGCCAGCAGTGATAGTACTAGCGGCTCAGGAGAGAGGGAGACCCAGTACTTC; CDR3 protein: CASSDSTSGSGERETQYF
V gene: TRBV30; CDR3 length: 13; J gene: TRBJ1-6; D gene: .; clone size: .; CDR3 DNA: TGTGCCTGCGGCGGGACGGGGGTTCACCCCCTCCACTTT; CDR3 protein: CACGGTGVHPLHF
V gene: TRBV2; CDR3 length: 13; J gene: TRBJ1-1; D gene: .; clone size: .; CDR3 DNA: TGTGCCAGCATCACAGGGCCGGGCACTGAAGCTTTCTTT; CDR3 protein: CASITGPGTEAFF
V gene: TRBV19; CDR3 length: 14; J gene: TRBJ2-7; D gene: TRBD1; clone size: few; CDR3 DNA: TGTGCCAGTAGTGACGGACAGGGGACCTACGAGCAGTACTTC; CDR3 protein: CASSDGQGTYEQYF
V gene: TRBV15; CDR3 length: 17; J gene: TRBJ1-1; D gene: TRBD1; clone size: .; CDR3 DNA: TGTGCCACCAGCAGAGATATTGGAGGGGGCGAGAACACTGAAGCTTTCTTT; CDR3 protein: CATSRDIGGGENTEAFF
V gene: TRBV7-2; CDR3 length: 15; J gene: TRBJ1-1; D gene: .; clone size: .; CDR3 DNA: TGTGCCAGCTCCCCTAGTGGAGGGGCGGTCACTGAAGCTTTCTTT; CDR3 protein: CASSPSGGAVTEAFF
V gene: TRBV6-4; CDR3 length: 16; J gene: TRBJ2-1; D gene: TRBD2; clone size: .; CDR3 DNA: TGTGCCAGCAGTGCCAATAGCGGGGGGACCTACAATGAGCAGTTCTTC; CDR3 protein: CASSANSGGTYNEQFF
V gene: TRBV19; CDR3 length: 15; J gene: TRBJ1-5; D gene: .; clone size: .; CDR3 DNA: TGTGCCAGTAGGCACACAGGGAGAGGCAATCAGCCCCAGCATTTT; CDR3 protein: CASRHTGRGNQPQHF
V gene: TRBV5-1; CDR3 length: 13; J gene: TRBJ2-7; D gene: .; clone size: many; CDR3 DNA: TGCGCCAGCAGCTTGGATCGAGCCTACGAGCAGTACTTC; CDR3 protein: CASSLDRAYEQYF
V gene: TRBV7-9; CDR3 length: 13; J gene: TRBJ1-1; D gene: .; clone size: .; CDR3 DNA: TGTGCCAGCAGCGCGCAGGGTCGGACTGAAGCTTTCTTT; CDR3 protein: CASSAQGRTEAFF
V gene: TRBV27; CDR3 length: 16; J gene: TRBJ2-3; D gene: .; clone size: .; CDR3 DNA: TGTGCCAGCAGTTTAAATCGTAGTCCTAGCACAGATACGCAGTATTTT; CDR3 protein: CASSLNRSPSTDTQYF
V gene: TRBV25-1; CDR3 length: 15; J gene: TRBJ2-7; D gene: .; clone size: .; CDR3 DNA: TGTGCCAGCAGTGAATCTTGGGCGGAGGGCTACGAGCAGTACTTC; CDR3 protein: CASSESWAEGYEQYF
V gene: TRBV28; CDR3 length: 13; J gene: TRBJ1-3; D gene: .; clone size: .; CDR3 DNA: TGTGCCAGCATTCAGGGGACTGGAAACACCATATATTTT; CDR3 protein: CASIQGTGNTIYF
V gene: TRBV4-3; CDR3 length: 16; J gene: TRBJ1-1; D gene: .; clone size: .; CDR3 DNA: TGCGCCAGCAGCCAAGATCTAAGGGGAATCGGCACTGAAGCTTTCTTT; CDR3 protein: CASSQDLRGIGTEAFF
V gene: TRBV6-6; CDR3 length: 13; J gene: TRBJ2-7; D gene: TRBD2; clone size: .; CDR3 DNA: TGTGCCAGCAGTTACGGACTAGCAAACGAGCAGTACTTC; CDR3 protein: CASSYGLANEQYF
V gene: TRBV6-6; CDR3 length: 15; J gene: TRBJ2-5; D gene: TRBD2; clone size: .; CDR3 DNA: TGTGCCAGCAGTTACTTGCGGGAGGGCCAAGAGACCCAGTACTTC; CDR3 protein: CASSYLREGQETQYF
V gene: TRBV15; CDR3 length: 16; J gene: TRBJ2-2; D gene: .; clone size: .; CDR3 DNA: TGTGCCACCAGTCTTCAAGAGGCCGGTTTCACCGGGGAGCTGTTTTTT; CDR3 protein: CATSLQEAGFTGELFF
V gene: TRBV6-1; CDR3 length: 12; J gene: TRBJ1-5; D gene: .; clone size: once; CDR3 DNA: TGTGCCAGCGCGGGGTTCGGTCAGCCCCAGCATTTT; CDR3 protein: CASAGFGQPQHF
V gene: TRBV7-3; CDR3 length: 15; J gene: TRBJ1-6; D gene: .; clone size: .; CDR3 DNA: TGTGCCAGCAGCCGGAGGCGGGACTATAATTCACCCCTCCACTTT; CDR3 protein: CASSRRRDYNSPLHF
V gene: TRBV2; CDR3 length: 14; J gene: TRBJ1-1; D gene: .; clone size: .; CDR3 DNA: TGTGCCAGCAAAGGTACAGGGTTCAACACTGAAGCTTTCTTT; CDR3 protein: CASKGTGFNTEAFF
V gene: TRBV12-5; CDR3 length: 12; J gene: TRBJ1-5; D gene: .; clone size: .; CDR3 DNA: TGTGCTAGTGGTTTGTACAATCAGCCCCAGCATTTT; CDR3 protein: CASGLYNQPQHF
V gene: TRBV19; CDR3 length: 14; J gene: TRBJ2-3; D gene: TRBD2; clone size: .; CDR3 DNA: TGTGCCAGTAGTGACATGGGAGGGACAGATACGCAGTATTTT; CDR3 protein: CASSDMGGTDTQYF
V gene: TRBV21-1; CDR3 length: 10; J gene: TRBJ1-2; D gene: .; clone size: .; CDR3 DNA: TGTGCCAGCAGCAAATCCAGCGGGCCCTTC; CDR3 protein: CASSKSSGPF
V gene: TRBV7-2; CDR3 length: 15; J gene: TRBJ1-4; D gene: .; clone size: .; CDR3 DNA: TGTGCCAGCAGCTTAGCAGGGTCGGGGAATGAAAAACTGTTTTTT; CDR3 protein: CASSLAGSGNEKLFF
V gene: TRBV5-4; CDR3 length: 14; J gene: TRBJ2-7; D gene: .; clone size: .; CDR3 DNA: TGTGCCAGCAGCTTACAGGGGGGGACCGGCGAGCAGTACTTC; CDR3 protein: CASSLQGGTGEQYF
V gene: TRBV7-2; CDR3 length: 16; J gene: TRBJ1-3; D gene: .; clone size: .; CDR3 DNA: TGTGCCAGCAGCCGTATAGCCGCAACCTCTGGAAACACCATATATTTT; CDR3 protein: CASSRIAATSGNTIYF
V gene: TRBV9; CDR3 length: 16; J gene: TRBJ1-3; D gene: .; clone size: .; CDR3 DNA: TGTGCCAGCAGCGTAGGAGGACTTGGCTCTGGAAACACCATATATTTT; CDR3 protein: CASSVGGLGSGNTIYF
V gene: TRBV6-1; CDR3 length: 14; J gene: TRBJ1-4; D gene: .; clone size: once; CDR3 DNA: TGTGCCAGCAGGAAACAGGGTTTTGAAGAAAAACTGTTTTTT; CDR3 protein: CASRKQGFEEKLFF
V gene: TRBV7-8; CDR3 length: 15; J gene: TRBJ2-7; D gene: TRBD1; clone size: .; CDR3 DNA: TGTGCCAGCAGCAGAGGACAGGGGGGGGCCTACGAGCAGTACTTC; CDR3 protein: CASSRGQGGAYEQYF
V gene: TRBV29-1; CDR3 length: 13; J gene: TRBJ2-7; D gene: TRBD1; clone size: once; CDR3 DNA: TGCAGCGTCGTGACAGGGTCAACCTACGAGCAGTACTTC; CDR3 protein: CSVVTGSTYEQYF
V gene: TRBV11-2; CDR3 length: 16; J gene: TRBJ2-2; D gene: .; clone size: .; CDR3 DNA: TGTGCCAGCAGCTTAGTAACAAGTACGAACACCGGGGAGCTGTTTTTT; CDR3 protein: CASSLVTSTNTGELFF
V gene: TRBV9; CDR3 length: 12; J gene: TRBJ2-2; D gene: .; clone size: .; CDR3 DNA: TGTGCCAGCAGCCTACGCACCGGGGAGCTGTTTTTT; CDR3 protein: CASSLRTGELFF
V gene: TRBV2; CDR3 length: 11; J gene: TRBJ1-1; D gene: TRBD1; clone size: .; CDR3 DNA: TGTGCCAGCAGTCAGGACAGGGAGGCTTTCTTT; CDR3 protein: CASSQDREAFF
V gene: TRBV7-2; CDR3 length: 14; J gene: TRBJ1-1; D gene: .; clone size: .; CDR3 DNA: TGTGCCAGCAGCTTAGTTACAGGGAACACTGAAGCTTTCTTT; CDR3 protein: CASSLVTGNTEAFF
V gene: TRBV6-1; CDR3 length: 14; J gene: TRBJ2-3; D gene: .; clone size: .; CDR3 DNA: TGTGCCAGCATCGAACCCAGCGCGCGGGCGGCGCAGTATTTT; CDR3 protein: CASIEPSARAAQYF
V gene: TRBV29-1; CDR3 length: 12; J gene: TRBJ2-1; D gene: .; clone size: .; CDR3 DNA: TGCAGCGGGACTCCCGTCAGCAATGAGCAGTTCTTC; CDR3 protein: CSGTPVSNEQFF
V gene: TRBV5-4; CDR3 length: 16; J gene: TRBJ2-1; D gene: TRBD2; clone size: .; CDR3 DNA: TGTGCCAGCAGCTTATCAGCGGGAGGGCCTAGGAATGAGCAGTTCTTC; CDR3 protein: CASSLSAGGPRNEQFF
V gene: TRBV28; CDR3 length: 14; J gene: TRBJ1-5; D gene: TRBD1; clone size: .; CDR3 DNA: TGTGCCAGCAGTTTGGGACAGGGGGCTCAGCCCCAGCATTTT; CDR3 protein: CASSLGQGAQPQHF
V gene: TRBV7-9; CDR3 length: 16; J gene: TRBJ2-1; D gene: TRBD1; clone size: few; CDR3 DNA: TGTGCCAGCAGCTTAGGACAGGGGTCATCCTACAATGAGCAGTTCTTC; CDR3 protein: CASSLGQGSSYNEQFF
V gene: TRBV5-1; CDR3 length: 11; J gene: TRBJ2-3; D gene: .; clone size: .; CDR3 DNA: TGCGCCAGCAGCCTGCAGGATACGCTGTATTTT; CDR3 protein: CASSLQDTLYF
V gene: TRBV29-1; CDR3 length: 11; J gene: TRBJ2-1; D gene: .; clone size: .; CDR3 DNA: TGCAGCGTGGGGGCCGGTCCGCAGCAGTTCTTC; CDR3 protein: CSVGAGPQQFF
V gene: TRBV4-1; CDR3 length: 18; J gene: TRBJ1-2; D gene: TRBD1; clone size: .; CDR3 DNA: TGCGCCAGCAGCCCACTCGCAGGGGGTGAGGGAACTGTTGGTGGCTACACCTTC; CDR3 protein: CASSPLAGGEGTVGGYTF
V gene: TRBV7-8; CDR3 length: 15; J gene: TRBJ1-1; D gene: TRBD1; clone size: .; CDR3 DNA: TGTGCCAGCAGCTTAGCCCGGACAGGGTCGTCTGAAGCTTTCTTT; CDR3 protein: CASSLARTGSSEAFF
V gene: TRBV28; CDR3 length: 14; J gene: TRBJ2-7; D gene: .; clone size: .; CDR3 DNA: TGTGCCAGCAGTTTCGGGGGAAAGAGGAACGAGCAGTACTTC; CDR3 protein: CASSFGGKRNEQYF
V gene: TRBV27; CDR3 length: 15; J gene: TRBJ1-5; D gene: .; clone size: .; CDR3 DNA: TGTGCCAGCAGTTTGATAGGGGCCGATAGGGAACCCCAGCATTTT; CDR3 protein: CASSLIGADREPQHF